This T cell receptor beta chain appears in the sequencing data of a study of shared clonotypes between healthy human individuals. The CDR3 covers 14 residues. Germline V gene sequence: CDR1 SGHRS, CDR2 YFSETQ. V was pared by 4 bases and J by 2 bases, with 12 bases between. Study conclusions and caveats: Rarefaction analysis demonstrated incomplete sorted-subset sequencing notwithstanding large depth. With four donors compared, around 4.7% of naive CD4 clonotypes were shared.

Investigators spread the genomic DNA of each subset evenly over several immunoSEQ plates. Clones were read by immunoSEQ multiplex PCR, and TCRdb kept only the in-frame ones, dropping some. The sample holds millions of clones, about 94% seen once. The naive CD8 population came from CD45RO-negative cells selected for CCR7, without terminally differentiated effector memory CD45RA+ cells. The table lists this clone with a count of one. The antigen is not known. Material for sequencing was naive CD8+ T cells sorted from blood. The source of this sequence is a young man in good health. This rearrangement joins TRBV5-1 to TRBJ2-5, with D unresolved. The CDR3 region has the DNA TGCGCCAGCAGCGTCCCGACCACTCAAGAGACCCAGTACTTC. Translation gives CASSVPTTQETQYF.